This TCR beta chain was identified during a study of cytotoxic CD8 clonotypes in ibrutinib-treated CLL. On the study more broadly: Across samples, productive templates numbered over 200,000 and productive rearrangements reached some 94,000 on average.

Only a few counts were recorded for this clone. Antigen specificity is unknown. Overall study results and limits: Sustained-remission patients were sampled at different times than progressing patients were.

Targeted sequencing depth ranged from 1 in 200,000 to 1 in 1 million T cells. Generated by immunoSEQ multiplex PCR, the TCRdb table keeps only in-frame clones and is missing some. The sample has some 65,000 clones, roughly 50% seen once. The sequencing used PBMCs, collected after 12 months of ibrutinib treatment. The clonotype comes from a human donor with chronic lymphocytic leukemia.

For the CDR3, the DNA is TGTGCCAGTAGTATAGATCAGCCGGGGAATCAGCCCCAGCATTTT. Its protein is CASSIDQPGNQPQHF. The chain recombines TRBV19 with TRBJ1-5; D is ambiguous. Trimming stripped 0 bases from V and 4 bases from J, with 10 bases between. The CDR3 sequence is 15 residues long. The germline CDR1 and CDR2 sequences are LNHDA and SQIVND (reference sequence).